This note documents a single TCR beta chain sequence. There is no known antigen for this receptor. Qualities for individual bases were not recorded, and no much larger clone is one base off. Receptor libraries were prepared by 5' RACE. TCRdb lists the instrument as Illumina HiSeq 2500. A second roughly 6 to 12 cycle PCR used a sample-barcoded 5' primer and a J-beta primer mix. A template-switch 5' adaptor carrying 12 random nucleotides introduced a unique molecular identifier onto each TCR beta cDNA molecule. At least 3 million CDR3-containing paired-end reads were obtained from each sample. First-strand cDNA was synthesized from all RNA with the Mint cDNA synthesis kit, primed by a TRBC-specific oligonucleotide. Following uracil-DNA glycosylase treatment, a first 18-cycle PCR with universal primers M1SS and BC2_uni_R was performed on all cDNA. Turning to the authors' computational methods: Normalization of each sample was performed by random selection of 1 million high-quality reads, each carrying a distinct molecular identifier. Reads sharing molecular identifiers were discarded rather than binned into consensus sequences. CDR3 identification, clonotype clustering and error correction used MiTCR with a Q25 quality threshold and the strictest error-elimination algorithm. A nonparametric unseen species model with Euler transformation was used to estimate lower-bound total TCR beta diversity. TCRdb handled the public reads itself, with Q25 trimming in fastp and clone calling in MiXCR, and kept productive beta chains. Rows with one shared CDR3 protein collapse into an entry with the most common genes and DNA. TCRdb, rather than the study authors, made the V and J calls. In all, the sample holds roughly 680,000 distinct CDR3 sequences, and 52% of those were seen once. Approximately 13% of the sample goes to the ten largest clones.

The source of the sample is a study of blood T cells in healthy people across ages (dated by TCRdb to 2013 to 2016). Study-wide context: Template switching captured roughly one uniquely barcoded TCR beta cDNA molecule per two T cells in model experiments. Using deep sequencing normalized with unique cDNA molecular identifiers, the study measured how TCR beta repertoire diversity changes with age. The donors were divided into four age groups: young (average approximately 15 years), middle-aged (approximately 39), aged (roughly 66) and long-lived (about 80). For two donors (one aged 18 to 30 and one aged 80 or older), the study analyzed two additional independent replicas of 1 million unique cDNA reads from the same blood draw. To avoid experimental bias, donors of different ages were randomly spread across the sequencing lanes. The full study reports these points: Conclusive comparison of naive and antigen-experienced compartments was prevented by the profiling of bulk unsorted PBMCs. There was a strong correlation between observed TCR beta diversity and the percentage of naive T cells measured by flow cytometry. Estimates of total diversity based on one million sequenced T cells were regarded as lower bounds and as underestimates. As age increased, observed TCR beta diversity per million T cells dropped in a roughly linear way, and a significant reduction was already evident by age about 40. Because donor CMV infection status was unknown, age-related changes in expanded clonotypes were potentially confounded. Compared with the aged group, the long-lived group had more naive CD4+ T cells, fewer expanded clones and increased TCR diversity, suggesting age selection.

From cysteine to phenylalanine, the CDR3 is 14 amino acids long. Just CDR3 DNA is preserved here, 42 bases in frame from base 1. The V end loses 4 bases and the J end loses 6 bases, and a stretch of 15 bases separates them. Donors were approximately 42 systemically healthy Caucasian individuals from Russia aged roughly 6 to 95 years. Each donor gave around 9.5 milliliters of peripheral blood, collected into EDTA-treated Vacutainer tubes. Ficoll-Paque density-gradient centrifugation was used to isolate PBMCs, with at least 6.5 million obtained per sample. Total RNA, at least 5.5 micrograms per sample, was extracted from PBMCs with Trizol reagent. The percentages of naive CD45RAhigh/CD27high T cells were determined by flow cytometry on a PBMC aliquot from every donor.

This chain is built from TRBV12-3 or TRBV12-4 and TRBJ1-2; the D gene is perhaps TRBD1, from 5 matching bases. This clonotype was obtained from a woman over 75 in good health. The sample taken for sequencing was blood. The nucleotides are TGTGCCAGCAGTTGGCGGGGCGGACCCCATGGCTACACCTTC. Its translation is CASSWRGGPHGYTF.